The entry below describes one TCR beta chain. Its antigen remains undetermined. Base quality data are lacking; no much larger clone is found one base away. The data belong to a study of shared clonotypes between healthy human individuals (dated by TCRdb to about 2020). Turning to the overall study: The cohort included three men and a couple of women between 18 and 49 years of age. For each donor, CD4 naive and CD4 memory were each given three plates, CD8 naive was given two plates, and CD8 memory was given one plate. To estimate repertoire size and how much clonotypes are shared between individuals, the study performed deep sequencing of blood TCR repertoires from five healthy adults. Different laboratories and diverse techniques were used to prepare libraries and sequence TCR repertoires, to increase sequencing depth and limit assay-specific biases. Leukapheresis yielded between about 0.85 and 10 billion PBMCs per donor. Overall study outcomes, separate from this receptor: Compared with non-shared clonotypes, clonotypes shared by all four sorted-subset donors had higher generation probabilities. Naive subsets generally had larger estimated clonotype richness than memory subsets. Rarefaction of sorted-subset datasets indicated incomplete sequencing despite the large sequencing depth. Because the study included only a small number of donors, the genetic and exposure-history diversity represented was limited. Pairwise subsampling led to the expectation that sequencing depth would affect the degree of clonotype sharing among donors. Sampling was restricted to blood, and TCR repertoires in tissue are likely to differ from TCR repertoires in blood. Across a handful of donors, roughly 5.1% of naive CD4, more than 3% of naive CD8, roughly 2.3% of memory CD4, and about 0.4% of memory CD8 clonotypes were shared.

V and J lose 5 bases and 6 bases, and a span of 16 bases separates them. From the cysteine through the phenylalanine, the CDR3 covers 14 amino acids. The DNA shown is the 42-base CDR3, in frame from base 1. The germline V gene (reference sequence) specifies LNHDA as CDR1 and SQIVND as CDR2. Healthy HIV-negative adults with no recently reported acute infections or vaccinations were included as donors. Every donor was a Caucasian adult living in Nashville, Tennessee, USA. CD4+ T cells were enriched through magnetic negative selection, after which naive cells were positively selected on CD45RA and the remaining negative fraction served as the memory subset. Blood was obtained by leukapheresis, after which PBMCs were separated by Ficoll-Histopaque density gradient centrifugation and cryopreserved in liquid nitrogen vapor phase. Analytical flow cytometry was used to check the purity and quantity of every magnetically sorted T cell population. Genomic DNA was isolated from each sorted fraction and quantified by UV absorbance on a Nanodrop 2000c.

TCR CDR3 regions were amplified from genomic DNA by multiplex PCR using the deep immunoSEQ assay. Extracted genomic DNA from each cell subset was distributed evenly across all wells of several immunoSEQ 96-well plates, and each plate was treated as a replicate. Each replicate PCR for sorted subsets received about 220 ng genomic DNA, equal to tens of thousands of T cell genomes. The purified libraries were quantified using a Qubit 3.0 fluorometer, sized with a Bioanalyzer 2100, and then quantified again using the KAPA Library Quantification kit. A separate single-read 150-cycle Illumina NextSeq 550 flow cell was used to sequence each immunoSEQ 96-well plate. The authors' analysis ran thus. The immunoSEQ output contained only junctional sequences without quality scores, so filtering could not match that applied to full-length reads. To assign V/J genes and CDR3, sequences were annotated using PyIR, a Python wrapper for IgBLAST v1.9, with IMGT germline references. Any read was removed if the V/J assignment was weak (E-value above 1e-6), the CDR3 was missing, or the read contained stop codons, out-of-frame junctions, or ambiguous translated residues. V3J clonotypes were defined by identical inferred V gene, J gene, and CDR3 amino acid sequence. The percentage overlap between two repertoires was calculated by dividing the number of shared unique clonotypes by the size of the smaller repertoire. Richness of each repertoire was evaluated using RTK rarefaction, the Chao1 estimator, and Recon v2.1 estimates of unobserved clonotypes. Generation probabilities were computed with OLGA for all TCRbeta clonotypes obtained by the gDNA method from several donors. What TCRdb holds here is the immuneACCESS table cut down to in-frame rearrangements. Part of the clones is not present; checked against another copy, under half of the missing clones reflect an unresolved V gene, and the others are unexplained. The V and J calls and clone size were taken over from that table, and D and trimming were inferred from the DNA. The sample has 230,000 or so clones on record, 65% of them singletons. The leading ten clones occupy around 10% of the sample.

The receptor chain draws on TRBV19 and TRBJ1-1; TRBD1 is perhaps the D gene, given 5 matching bases. This sequence originates from a man aged 25-45 years in good health. Specimen: memory CD4+ T cells sorted from blood. The cell subset or site label here, explained by the study, means: CD45RA-negative fraction. CDR3 sequence: CASSVGGRGAEAFF. The DNA is TGTGCCAGTAGTGTGGGAGGGAGAGGGGCTGAAGCTTTCTTT.